The 14 T cell receptor beta chains presented below share a single source sample, sequenced in a study of post-analysis software for immune sequencing data. General study points: Higher frequency in patients than in controls was seen for about five TRBV segments, with TRBV5-6, TRBV5-1 and TRBV20-1 among them.

The TCR beta cDNA libraries contained unique molecular identifiers. TCRdb called the PCR reads again in MiXCR, with one record for every CDR3 protein. Altogether 450,000 to 700,000 distinct CDR3 sequences are present, around 40% being singletons, with the ten largest covering more than 1.5%. These receptors' targets are unknown. Input material: blood. The receptors come from a girl between 5 and 17 years old with multiple sclerosis.

The rearrangement uses TRBV7-2 and TRBJ1-5; the match to TRBD1 covers 8 bases. CDR1 and CDR2 from the germline V gene are SGHTA and FQGNSA. Unmatched junction bases numbered 15, after V lost 5 bases and J lost 9 bases. CDR3 size: 16 residues. This CDR3 is CASSPRTGPRGVPQHF. The CDR3, as DNA: TGTGCCAGCAGCCCCAGGACAGGGCCCCGGGGAGTGCCCCAGCATTTT.

The chain has TRBV5-1 and TRBJ1-1; possibly TRBD1 for D (6 bases). The CDR3 contains 14 residues. Trimming shortened V by 2 bases and J by 1 base, and 9 bases separated the two germline ends. The germline V gene encodes CDR1 SGHRS and CDR2 YFSETQ. The CDR3 DNA follows: TGCGCCAGCAGCTTTTCAGGGGAGAACACTGAAGCTTTCTTT. The encoded protein is CASSFSGENTEAFF.

In DNA form, the CDR3 reads TGTGCCAGCAGAGCCAGGGAGGGCTATGGCTACACCTTC. Its translation is CASRAREGYGYTF. The chain couples TRBV12-3 or TRBV12-4 to TRBJ1-2, with D maybe TRBD1 (5 bases). The V end was cut by 6 bases, the J end by 4 bases, with 12 bases between. The CDR3 is 13 residues long.

This clonotype occurred a few times. The chain recombines TRBV10-2 with TRBJ2-3; D possibly corresponds to TRBD2 (5 bases). Germline V gene sequence: CDR1 WSHSY, CDR2 SAAADI. V lost 5 bases and J lost 3, with 15 bases in between. The CDR3 is 15 residues long. In nucleotides, the CDR3 is TGCGCCAGCAGTAAACTAGGTACTGGGACAGATACGCAGTATTTT. Translation gives CASSKLGTGTDTQYF.

The chain combines TRBV27 with TRBJ2-1; 11 bases fit TRBD2. V gave up 4 bases and J gave up 9 bases; unmatched junction bases: 8. Per the germline V gene, CDR1 is MNHEY and CDR2 is SMNVEV (reference sequence). The CDR3 is made up of 15 amino acids. The CDR3 region is CASSSLAGGLAEQFF. CDR3 nucleotide sequence: TGTGCCAGCAGTTCCCTAGCGGGGGGACTCGCTGAGCAGTTCTTC.

This clonotype was seen a few times. In DNA, the CDR3 is TGTGCCAGCAGAGACAGAAACACAGATACGCAGTATTTT. It yields the protein CASRDRNTDTQYF. The genes are TRBV12-3 or TRBV12-4 and TRBJ2-3; D possibly corresponds to TRBD1 (5 bases). This CDR3 spans 13 amino acids. V gave up 6 bases and J gave up 2 bases, with 9 bases separating them.

The V gene is TRBV27, the J gene TRBJ1-2; D perhaps matches TRBD1 (6 bases). Germline V lookup: CDR1 MNHEY, CDR2 SMNVEV (reference sequence). This CDR3 comprises 16 residues. V lost 7 bases, J lost 0 bases, and 18 bases lay in between. CDR3 in DNA: TGTGCCAGCACCCCATCCGGGGACACATCTAACTATGGCTACACCTTC. This translates into CASTPSGDTSNYGYTF.

CDR3 protein: CASSARGLADTDTQYF. CDR3 coding DNA: TGTGCCAGCAGCGCTAGAGGGCTAGCGGACACAGATACGCAGTATTTT. The chain employs TRBV9 and TRBJ2-3; 7 bases fit TRBD2. Germline trimming cut 3 bases from V and 2 bases from J; bases unmatched to any gene: 9. The length of the CDR3 is 16 residues. Germline V lookup: CDR1 SGDLS, CDR2 YYNGEE.

Points on this clonotype: An end of the junction differs from the germline gene, which may be a read error. V and J are TRBV10-3 and TRBJ2-6; 7 bases match TRBD1. Per germline, CDR1 ENHRY and CDR2 SYGVKD. CDR3 length equals 16 residues. This CDR3 is CATGQVLSSGVNVLTF. In DNA, the CDR3 is TGTGCCACCGGACAGGTCCTTAGCTCTGGGGTCAACGTCCTGACTTTC.

This chain uses TRBV10-3 with TRBJ2-7; 8 bases are shared with TRBD1. After removal of 0 bases from V and 5 bases from J, the junction contained 12 bases not matched to a gene. Germline V lookup: CDR1 ENHRY, CDR2 SYGVKD. The CDR3 is 17 amino acids. This CDR3 is CAISESTGASPVDEQYF. CDR3 DNA sequence: TGTGCCATCAGTGAGTCGACAGGGGCGTCCCCAGTTGACGAGCAGTACTTC.

V usage is TRBV4-1 and J usage is TRBJ2-5, with D perhaps TRBD1 (5 bases). CDR1 and CDR2 (germline): MGHRA, YSYEKL. The CDR3 has 15 amino acids. Trimming took off 0 bases at V and 6 bases at J, with 14 bases between the two ends. DNA of the CDR3: TGCGCCAGCAGCCAAGATTCTGCGGCAGGGAAGACCCAGTACTTC. Amino acid sequence: CASSQDSAAGKTQYF.

This clonotype was picked up a small number of times. The chain combines TRBV6-6 with TRBJ1-1; 7 nucleotides line up with TRBD1. This CDR3 has 12 residues. V shed 7 bases and J 8 bases; nucleotides not matched to a gene: 7. CDR1 is MNHNY, CDR2 SVGAGI, per germline (reference sequence). CDR3 nucleotides: TGTGCCAGCACACAGGGGCCCTCGGAAGCTTTCTTT. Its translation is CASTQGPSEAFF.

In this sample, this clonotype turned up a few times. The chain has TRBV4-2 and TRBJ2-7; weak D call: TRBD2 (5 bases). Per germline, CDR1 LGHNA and CDR2 YNFKEQ. V lost 0 bases and J 6 bases, leaving 18 bases between the germline ends. The CDR3 contains 16 residues. CDR3 sequence (DNA): TGTGCCAGCAGCCAAGAACCGGGATTAGGGTCCGGCGAGCAGTACTTC. This translates into CASSQEPGLGSGEQYF.

This clonotype occurred a few times. The V call is TRBV18, the J call TRBJ1-1; D possibly corresponds to TRBD1 (6 bases). The germline CDR1 and CDR2 sequences are KGHSH and LQKENI. V was pared by 5 bases and J by 3 bases, with 13 bases between. The CDR3 totals 14 residues. The CDR3 spells CASSRGMADTEAFF. The CDR3 bases are TGTGCCAGCTCAAGGGGGATGGCGGACACTGAAGCTTTCTTT.